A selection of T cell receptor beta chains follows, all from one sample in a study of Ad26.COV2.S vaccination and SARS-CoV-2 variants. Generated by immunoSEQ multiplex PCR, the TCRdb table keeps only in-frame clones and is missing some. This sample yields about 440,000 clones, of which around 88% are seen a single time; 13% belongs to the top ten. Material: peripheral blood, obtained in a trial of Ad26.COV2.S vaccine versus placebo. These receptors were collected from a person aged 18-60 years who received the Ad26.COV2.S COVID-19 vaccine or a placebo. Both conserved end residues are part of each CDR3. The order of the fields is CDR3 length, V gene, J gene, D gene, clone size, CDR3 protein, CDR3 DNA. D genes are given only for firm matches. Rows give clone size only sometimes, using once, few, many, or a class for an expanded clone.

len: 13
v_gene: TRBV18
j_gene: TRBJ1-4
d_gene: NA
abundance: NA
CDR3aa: CASSRTVNEKLFF
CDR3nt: TGTGCCAGCTCACGGACAGTGAATGAAAAACTGTTTTTT

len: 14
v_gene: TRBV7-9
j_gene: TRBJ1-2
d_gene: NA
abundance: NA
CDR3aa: CASSFAGPDYGYTF
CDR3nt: TGTGCCAGCAGCTTCGCGGGGCCGGACTATGGCTACACCTTC

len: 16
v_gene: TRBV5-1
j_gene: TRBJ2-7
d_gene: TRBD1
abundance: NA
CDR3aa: CASSPVLRDRAYEQYF
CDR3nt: TGCGCCAGCAGCCCCGTATTACGGGACAGGGCCTACGAGCAGTACTTC

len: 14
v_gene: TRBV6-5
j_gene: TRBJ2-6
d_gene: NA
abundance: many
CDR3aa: CASSYSWTANVLTF
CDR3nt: TGTGCCAGCAGTTACTCCTGGACGGCCAACGTCCTGACTTTC

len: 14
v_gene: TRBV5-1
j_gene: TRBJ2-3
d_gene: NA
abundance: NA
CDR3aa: CASSFVQRTDTQYF
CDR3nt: TGCGCCAGCAGCTTTGTCCAGCGCACAGATACGCAGTATTTT

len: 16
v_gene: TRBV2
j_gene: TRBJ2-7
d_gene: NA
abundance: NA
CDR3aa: CASSILGGSRSYEQYF
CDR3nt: TGTGCCAGCTCAATCCTTGGAGGGAGCCGATCCTACGAGCAGTACTTC

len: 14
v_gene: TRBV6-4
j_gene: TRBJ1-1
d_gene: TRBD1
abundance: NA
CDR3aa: CASSAGTGGGEAFF
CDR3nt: TGTGCCAGCAGCGCCGGGACAGGGGGTGGTGAAGCTTTCTTT

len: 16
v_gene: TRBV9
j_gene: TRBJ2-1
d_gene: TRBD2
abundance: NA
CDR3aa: CASSGLAGGTYNEQFF
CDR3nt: TGTGCCAGCAGCGGCCTAGCGGGGGGTACCTACAATGAGCAGTTCTTC

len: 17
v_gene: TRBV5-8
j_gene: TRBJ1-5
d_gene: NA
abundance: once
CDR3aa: CASSFPYGALSNQPQHF
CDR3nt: TGTGCCAGCAGCTTCCCTTATGGGGCGTTGAGCAATCAGCCCCAGCATTTT

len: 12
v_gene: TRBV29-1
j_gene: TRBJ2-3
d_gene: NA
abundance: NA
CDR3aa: CSVDLGWDTQYF
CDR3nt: TGCAGCGTTGATCTGGGCTGGGATACGCAGTATTTT

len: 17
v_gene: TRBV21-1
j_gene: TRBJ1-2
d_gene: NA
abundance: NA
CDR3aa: CASSKSCGTASNYGYTF
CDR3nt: TGTGCCAGCAGCAAAAGTTGCGGGACAGCCTCCAACTATGGCTACACCTTC

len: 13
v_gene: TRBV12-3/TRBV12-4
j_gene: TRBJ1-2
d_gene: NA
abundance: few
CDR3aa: CASSLNRYYGYTF
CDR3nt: TGTGCCAGCAGTTTAAACCGCTACTATGGCTACACCTTC

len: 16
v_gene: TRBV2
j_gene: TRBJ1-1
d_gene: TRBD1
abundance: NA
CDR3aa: CASRIRTGRTSTEAFF
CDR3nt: TGTGCCAGCAGGATTCGGACAGGGAGGACGTCCACTGAAGCTTTCTTT

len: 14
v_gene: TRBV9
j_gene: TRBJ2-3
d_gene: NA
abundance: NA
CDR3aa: CASSVVPRGDTQYF
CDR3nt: TGTGCCAGCAGCGTAGTTCCCAGGGGCGATACGCAGTATTTT

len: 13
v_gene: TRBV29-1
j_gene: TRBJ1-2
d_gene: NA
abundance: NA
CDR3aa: CSVEGFQGLGYTF
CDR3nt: TGCAGCGTTGAAGGCTTTCAGGGACTTGGCTACACCTTC

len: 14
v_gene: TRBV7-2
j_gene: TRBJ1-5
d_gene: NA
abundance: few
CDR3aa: CASSKGVSNQPQHF
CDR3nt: TGTGCCAGCAGTAAAGGGGTGAGCAATCAGCCCCAGCATTTT

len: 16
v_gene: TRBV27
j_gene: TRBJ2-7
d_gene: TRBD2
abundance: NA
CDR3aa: CASSLSPSGGTYEQYF
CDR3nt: TGTGCCAGCAGTTTGTCCCCTAGCGGGGGGACCTACGAGCAGTACTTC

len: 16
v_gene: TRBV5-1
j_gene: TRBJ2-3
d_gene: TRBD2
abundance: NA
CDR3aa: CASSLFSGIGTDTQYF
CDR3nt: TGCGCCAGCAGCTTATTTAGCGGGATTGGGACAGATACGCAGTATTTT

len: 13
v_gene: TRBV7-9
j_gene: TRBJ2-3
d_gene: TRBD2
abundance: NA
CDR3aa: CASGTSARDTQYF
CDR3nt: TGTGCCAGCGGGACTAGCGCCAGAGATACGCAGTATTTT

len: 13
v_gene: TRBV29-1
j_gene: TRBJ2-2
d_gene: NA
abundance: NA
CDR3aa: CSGARTNTGELFF
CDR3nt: TGCAGCGGCGCCAGGACGAACACCGGGGAGCTGTTTTTT

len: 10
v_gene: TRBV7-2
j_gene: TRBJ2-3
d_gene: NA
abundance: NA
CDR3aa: CASGVGTQYF
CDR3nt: TGTGCCAGTGGTGTGGGTACGCAGTATTTT

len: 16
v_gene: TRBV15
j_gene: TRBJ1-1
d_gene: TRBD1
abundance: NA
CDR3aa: CATSRERDRMNTEAFF
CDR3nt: TGTGCCACCAGCAGGGAACGGGACAGAATGAACACTGAAGCTTTCTTT

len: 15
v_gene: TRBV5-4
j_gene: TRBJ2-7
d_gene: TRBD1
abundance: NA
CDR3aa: CASSQPGQRVYEQYF
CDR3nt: TGTGCCAGCAGCCAGCCGGGACAGCGAGTCTACGAGCAGTACTTC

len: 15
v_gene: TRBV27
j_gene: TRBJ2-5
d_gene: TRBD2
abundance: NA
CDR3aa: CASRASGTIQETQYF
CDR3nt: TGTGCCAGCAGGGCCAGCGGGACCATACAAGAGACCCAGTACTTC

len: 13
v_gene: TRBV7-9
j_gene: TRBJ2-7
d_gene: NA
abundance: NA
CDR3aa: CASSLVSRYEQYF
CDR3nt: TGTGCCAGCAGCTTAGTGTCGCGTTACGAGCAGTACTTC

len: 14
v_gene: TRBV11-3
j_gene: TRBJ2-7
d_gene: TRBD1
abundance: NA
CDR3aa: CASSEGGQGYEQYF
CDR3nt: TGTGCCAGCAGCGAGGGCGGACAGGGGTACGAGCAGTACTTC

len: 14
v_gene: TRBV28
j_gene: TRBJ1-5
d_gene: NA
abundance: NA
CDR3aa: CASSLTGRHQPQHF
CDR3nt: TGTGCCAGCAGTTTAACAGGGCGCCATCAGCCCCAGCATTTT

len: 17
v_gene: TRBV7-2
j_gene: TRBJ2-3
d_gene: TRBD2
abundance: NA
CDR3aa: CASRGGRMSGSKDTQYF
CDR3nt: TGTGCCAGCAGGGGAGGGCGAATGAGCGGGAGTAAAGATACGCAGTATTTT

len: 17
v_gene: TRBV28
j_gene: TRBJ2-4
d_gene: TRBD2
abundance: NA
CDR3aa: CASSDPRGELAKNIQYF
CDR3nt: TGTGCCAGCAGTGACCCCCGGGGGGAACTAGCCAAAAACATTCAGTACTTC

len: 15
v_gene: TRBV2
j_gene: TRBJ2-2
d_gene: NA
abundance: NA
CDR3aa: CASSEVRSATGELFF
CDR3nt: TGTGCCAGCAGTGAAGTGCGGAGTGCCACCGGGGAGCTGTTTTTT

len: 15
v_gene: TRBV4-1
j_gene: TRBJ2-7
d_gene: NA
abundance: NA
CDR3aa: CASSQDFGPLDEQYF
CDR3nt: TGCGCCAGCAGCCAAGATTTCGGGCCCCTGGACGAGCAGTACTTC

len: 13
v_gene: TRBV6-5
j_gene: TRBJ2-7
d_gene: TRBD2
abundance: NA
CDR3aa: CASSYSGRALMDF
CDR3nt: TGTGCCAGCAGTTACAGCGGGAGGGCACTTATGGACTTC

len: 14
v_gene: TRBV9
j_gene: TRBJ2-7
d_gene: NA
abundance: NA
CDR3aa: CASTTDPGAYEQYF
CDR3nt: TGTGCCAGCACCACTGACCCGGGGGCCTACGAGCAGTACTTC

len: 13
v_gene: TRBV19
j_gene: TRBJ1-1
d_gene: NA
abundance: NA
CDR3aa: CASKGQPNTEAFF
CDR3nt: TGTGCCAGTAAAGGACAGCCGAACACTGAAGCTTTCTTT

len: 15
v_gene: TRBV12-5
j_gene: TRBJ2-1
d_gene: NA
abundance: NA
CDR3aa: CASGLMKVESDEQFF
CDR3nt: TGTGCTAGTGGTTTGATGAAAGTGGAATCAGATGAGCAGTTCTTC

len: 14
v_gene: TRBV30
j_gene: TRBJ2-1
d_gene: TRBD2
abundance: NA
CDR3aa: CAWTFSGRDKEQFF
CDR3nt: TGTGCCTGGACCTTTAGCGGGAGGGACAAAGAGCAGTTCTTC

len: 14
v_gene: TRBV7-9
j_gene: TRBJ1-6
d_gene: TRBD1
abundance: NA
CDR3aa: CASRARDSNSPLHF
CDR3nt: TGTGCCAGCAGGGCCCGGGACAGCAATTCACCCCTCCACTTT

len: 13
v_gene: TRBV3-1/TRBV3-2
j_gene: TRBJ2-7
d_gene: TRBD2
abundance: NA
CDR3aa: CASGTSGDLQQYF
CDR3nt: TGTGCCAGCGGAACTAGCGGGGACCTCCAGCAGTACTTC

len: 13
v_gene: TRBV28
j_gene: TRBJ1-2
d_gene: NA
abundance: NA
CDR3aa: CASTFGQFYGYTF
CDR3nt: TGTGCCAGCACCTTTGGGCAGTTCTATGGCTACACCTTC

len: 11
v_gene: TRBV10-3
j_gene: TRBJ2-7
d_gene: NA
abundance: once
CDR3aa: CAISDGGEQYF
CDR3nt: TGTGCCATCAGTGACGGGGGCGAGCAGTACTTC

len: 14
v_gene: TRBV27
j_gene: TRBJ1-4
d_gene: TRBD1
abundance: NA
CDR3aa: CASSLSRQGAKLFF
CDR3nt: TGTGCCAGCAGTTTATCTCGACAGGGCGCAAAACTGTTTTTT

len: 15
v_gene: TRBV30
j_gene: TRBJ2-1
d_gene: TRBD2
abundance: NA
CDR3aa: CAWSPRAGGYNEQFF
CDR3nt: TGTGCCTGGAGTCCCCGGGCGGGAGGCTACAATGAGCAGTTCTTC

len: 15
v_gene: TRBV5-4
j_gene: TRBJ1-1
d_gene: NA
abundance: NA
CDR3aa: CASSPPTGVNTEAFF
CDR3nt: TGTGCCAGCAGCCCTCCTACCGGGGTTAACACTGAAGCTTTCTTT

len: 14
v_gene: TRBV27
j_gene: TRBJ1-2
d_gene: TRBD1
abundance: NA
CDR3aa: CASRLAGQPYGYTF
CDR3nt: TGTGCCAGCAGACTCGCGGGACAGCCTTATGGCTACACCTTC

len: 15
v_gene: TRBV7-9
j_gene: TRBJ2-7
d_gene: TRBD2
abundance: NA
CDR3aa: CASSLTGTSPYEQYF
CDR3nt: TGTGCCAGCAGCTTAACCGGGACTAGTCCCTACGAGCAGTACTTC

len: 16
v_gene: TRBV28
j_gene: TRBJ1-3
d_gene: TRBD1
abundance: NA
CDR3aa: CASSFTGQGAQNTIYF
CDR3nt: TGTGCCAGCAGTTTCACGGGACAGGGGGCTCAGAACACCATATATTTT

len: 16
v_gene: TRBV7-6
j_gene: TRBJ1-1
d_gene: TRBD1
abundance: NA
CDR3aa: CASSLYRGTGGTEAFF
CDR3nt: TGTGCCAGCAGCTTATATCGCGGGACAGGGGGCACTGAAGCTTTCTTT

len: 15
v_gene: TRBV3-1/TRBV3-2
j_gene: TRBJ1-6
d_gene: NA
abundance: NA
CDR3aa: CASSQRGKYNSPLHF
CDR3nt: TGTGCCAGCAGCCAGAGGGGGAAGTATAATTCACCCCTCCACTTT

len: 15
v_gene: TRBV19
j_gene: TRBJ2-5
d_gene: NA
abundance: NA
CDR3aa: CASSMVGNFIETQYF
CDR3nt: TGTGCCAGTAGTATGGTCGGGAATTTTATAGAGACCCAGTACTTC

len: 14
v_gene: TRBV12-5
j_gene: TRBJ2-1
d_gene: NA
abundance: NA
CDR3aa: CASGFGDSRREQFF
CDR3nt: TGTGCTAGTGGTTTTGGGGATAGTCGTCGCGAGCAGTTCTTC

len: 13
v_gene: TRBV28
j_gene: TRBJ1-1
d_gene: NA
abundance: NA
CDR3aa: CASRLPGNTEAFF
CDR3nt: TGTGCCAGCAGACTTCCAGGGAACACTGAAGCTTTCTTT

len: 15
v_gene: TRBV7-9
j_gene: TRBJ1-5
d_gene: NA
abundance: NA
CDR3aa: CASSLGGTGNQPQHF
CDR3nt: TGTGCCAGCAGCTTGGGTGGGACGGGCAATCAGCCCCAGCATTTT